These T cell receptor beta chains were read from a single sample in a study of blood T cells in healthy people across ages. TCRdb fed the 5' RACE reads into MiXCR, producing one record per CDR3 protein. The table shows some 900,000 distinct CDR3 sequences, with around 30% occurring only once. The sample consisted of blood. The receptor set was obtained from a woman aged 80 or over in good health. The CDR3 runs from the conserved cysteine through the conserved F or W. A D gene is named only where the DNA matches it firmly. The size entry is marked missing in some rows and otherwise reads once, few, many or a size class.

j_call d_call cdr3_length clone_size v_call cdr3_aa cdr3_nt
TRBJ1-2 . 16 . TRBV7-2 CASSEQGPVSGDGYTF TGTGCCAGCAGCGAACAGGGACCGGTCTCCGGCGATGGCTACACCTTC
TRBJ2-3 TRBD2 13 many TRBV7-2 CASSLGTRDTQYF TGTGCCAGCAGCTTGGGGACTAGAGATACGCAGTATTTT
TRBJ2-7 . 14 many TRBV18 CASSPPLSTYEQYF TGTGCCAGCTCACCACCGTTAAGTACCTACGAGCAGTACTTC
TRBJ2-5 TRBD2 16 many TRBV6-1 CASSKDLSGGLETQYF TGTGCCAGCAGTAAAGATCTTAGCGGGGGGTTGGAGACCCAGTACTTC
TRBJ2-3 . 13 . TRBV24-1 CATSRRFTDTQYF TGTGCCACCAGCCGCAGGTTTACTGATACGCAGTATTTT
TRBJ2-7 . 11 . TRBV29-1 CSVLGAAERYF TGCAGCGTCCTAGGGGCGGCTGAGCGGTACTTC
TRBJ2-7 TRBD2 15 few TRBV20-1 CSAGERAGGYDEQYF TGCAGTGCTGGAGAGCGTGCGGGAGGGTATGACGAGCAGTACTTC
TRBJ2-1 TRBD2 15 many TRBV7-2 CASSPTGGYYNEQFF TGTGCCAGCAGCCCTACGGGGGGTTACTACAATGAGCAGTTCTTC
TRBJ1-4 TRBD1 16 . TRBV5-4 CASSLMDRGTNEKLFF TGTGCCAGCAGCTTGATGGACAGGGGTACTAATGAAAAACTGTTTTTT
TRBJ2-1 . 16 many TRBV7-2 CASSLGLTSTANEQFF TGTGCCAGCAGCTTAGGTCTCACAAGCACAGCCAATGAGCAGTTCTTC
TRBJ1-2 . 13 few TRBV2 CASVPGPAGGYTF TGTGCCAGCGTGCCAGGGCCGGCGGGTGGCTACACCTTC
TRBJ2-2 . 11 . TRBV20-1 CSARDRGELFF TGCAGTGCTAGAGACCGCGGGGAGCTGTTTTTT
TRBJ1-2 . 12 many TRBV3-1 CASSQFRYGYTF TGTGCCAGCAGCCAGTTCCGCTATGGCTACACCTTC
TRBJ2-7 . 14 many TRBV7-2 CASRVGAGTYEQYF TGTGCCAGCAGGGTCGGGGCGGGGACTTACGAGCAGTACTTC
TRBJ2-5 . 14 many TRBV7-8 CASSFTVFQETQYF TGTGCCAGCAGCTTTACTGTATTCCAAGAGACCCAGTACTTC
TRBJ1-5 TRBD1 14 . TRBV12-3/TRBV12-4 CASSSGTGGQPQHF TGTGCCAGCAGCTCCGGGACAGGGGGTCAGCCCCAGCATTTT
TRBJ2-2 . 13 . TRBV20-1 CSANPGNNGELFF TGCAGTGCCAACCCGGGGAACAACGGGGAGCTGTTTTTT
TRBJ1-5 . 17 few TRBV7-9 CASSLVIGVEGNQPQHF TGTGCCAGCAGCTTAGTAATAGGGGTAGAAGGCAATCAGCCCCAGCATTTT
TRBJ2-3 TRBD2 18 . TRBV24-1 CATSDSGTSGELTDTQYF TGTGCCACCAGTGATTCCGGGACTAGCGGGGAGCTCACAGATACGCAGTATTTT
TRBJ2-6 . 18 once TRBV7-2 CASSSTGTAHSGANVLTF TGTGCCAGCAGCTCTACCGGGACGGCACACTCTGGGGCCAACGTCCTGACTTTC
TRBJ2-7 TRBD2 16 . TRBV23-1 CASSHGRWAGEGEQYF TGCGCCAGCAGTCACGGGCGGTGGGCGGGAGAAGGGGAGCAGTACTTC
TRBJ2-7 . 11 . TRBV6-2/TRBV6-3 CASEEVNEQYF TGTGCCAGCGAGGAGGTCAATGAGCAGTACTTC
TRBJ1-4 . 15 . TRBV3-1 CASRRGYTTNEKLFF TGTGCCAGCAGGCGAGGGTATACAACTAATGAAAAACTGTTTTTT
TRBJ2-5 TRBD2 15 few TRBV2 CASSVLGGGFETQYF TGTGCCAGCAGTGTACTGGGCGGGGGATTCGAGACCCAGTACTTC
TRBJ1-6 . 13 many TRBV30 CAWSEVGASPLHF TGTGCCTGGAGTGAGGTGGGAGCTTCACCCCTCCACTTT
TRBJ2-7 . 14 many TRBV29-1 CSVVSEASPYEQYF TGCAGCGTTGTTTCAGAAGCTAGCCCCTACGAGCAGTACTTC
TRBJ1-5 . 18 many TRBV6-2/TRBV6-3 CASSPFNSWPGSNQPQHF TGTGCCAGCAGCCCTTTCAATTCCTGGCCCGGTAGCAATCAGCCCCAGCATTTT
TRBJ2-7 . 14 many TRBV15 CATSRETDSYEQYF TGTGCCACCAGCAGAGAAACCGACTCCTACGAGCAGTACTTC
TRBJ2-7 TRBD2 15 . TRBV20-1 CSARDGGGGSYEQYF TGCAGTGCTAGAGATGGCGGGGGGGGCAGTTATGAGCAGTACTTC
TRBJ1-2 TRBD1 13 . TRBV6-5 CASQGDKDYGYTF TGTGCCAGTCAGGGGGATAAGGACTATGGCTACACCTTC
TRBJ2-3 . 11 many TRBV11-3 CASSQGNTQYF TGTGCCAGCAGCCAGGGGAACACGCAGTATTTT
TRBJ1-2 TRBD1 14 many TRBV20-1 CSARDHGQGYGYTF TGCAGTGCTAGAGATCATGGACAGGGTTATGGCTACACCTTC
TRBJ1-2 . 17 few TRBV6-6 CASSQITGVHASPGYTF TGTGCCAGCAGCCAGATCACGGGGGTTCACGCCTCCCCGGGCTACACCTTC
TRBJ2-4 . 12 . TRBV30 CAWTLGSNIQYF TGTGCCTGGACATTAGGGTCAAACATTCAGTACTTC
TRBJ2-1 . 16 . TRBV9 CASSVGDGSSYNEQFF TGTGCCAGCAGCGTAGGGGACGGGAGCTCCTACAATGAGCAGTTCTTC
TRBJ2-6 . 13 many TRBV20-1 CSASPAGANVLTF TGCAGTGCTAGCCCCGCTGGGGCCAACGTCCTGACTTTC
TRBJ1-1 . 17 . TRBV15 CATSRDRASEGNTEAFF TGTGCCACCAGCAGAGATAGGGCCTCAGAAGGGAACACTGAAGCTTTCTTT
TRBJ2-7 TRBD1 15 many TRBV6-5 CASSYLGQGPYEQYF TGTGCCAGCAGTTATTTGGGACAGGGTCCCTACGAGCAGTACTTC
TRBJ2-1 TRBD2 14 many TRBV6-5 CASRSGGSYNEQFF TGTGCCAGCAGGAGCGGGGGGAGCTACAATGAGCAGTTCTTC
TRBJ2-6 TRBD1 18 many TRBV20-1 CSARDPGGGLSGANVLTF TGCAGTGCTAGAGACCCAGGGGGCGGGCTCTCTGGGGCCAACGTCCTGACTTTC
TRBJ1-4 . 14 many TRBV4-3 CASSQDLEFEKLFF TGCGCCAGCAGCCAAGATCTGGAATTTGAAAAACTGTTTTTT
TRBJ2-1 . 13 . TRBV7-2 CASSLAPTDEQFF TGTGCCAGCAGCTTAGCGCCGACCGATGAGCAGTTCTTC
TRBJ1-5 . 15 few TRBV6-1 CASSEGQTAGQPQHF TGTGCCAGCAGTGAAGGACAGACGGCAGGGCAGCCCCAGCATTTT
TRBJ2-5 TRBD2 16 . TRBV6-2/TRBV6-3 CASIHGLSGGDNEQYF TGTGCCAGCATTCACGGCCTTAGCGGGGGGGACAATGAGCAGTACTTC
TRBJ2-7 TRBD1 14 many TRBV15 CATSPVDRGYEQYF TGTGCCACCAGCCCAGTGGACAGGGGTTACGAGCAGTACTTC
TRBJ1-2 . 12 many TRBV7-9 CASSAGYYGYTF TGTGCCAGCAGTGCAGGATACTATGGCTACACCTTC
TRBJ2-7 . 15 . TRBV7-2 CASRRGSGLRYEQYF TGTGCCAGCAGGAGGGGATCAGGATTGAGGTACGAGCAGTACTTC
TRBJ2-7 . 15 . TRBV7-9 CASSLGVGTLYKQYF TGTGCCAGCAGCTTAGGGGTCGGGACACTCTACAAGCAGTACTTC
TRBJ2-3 TRBD2 19 few TRBV5-6 CASSLNPGTSGGRTDTQYF TGTGCCAGCAGCTTAAACCCCGGGACTAGCGGGGGGCGCACAGATACGCAGTATTTT
TRBJ1-2 TRBD1 12 . TRBV5-1 CASSLTGIGYTF TGCGCCAGCAGTTTGACAGGGATAGGCTACACCTTC
TRBJ2-3 TRBD2 16 few TRBV5-1 CASSPLERGMTDTQYF TGCGCCAGCAGCCCCCTGGAGCGGGGGATGACAGATACGCAGTATTTT
TRBJ1-6 . 14 . TRBV15 CATSSAGSRSPLHF TGTGCCACCAGCAGTGCCGGGTCCCGATCACCCCTCCACTTT
TRBJ1-1 . 14 few TRBV5-1 CASSSTVMNTEAFF TGCGCCAGCAGCTCAACAGTGATGAACACTGAAGCTTTCTTT